The T cell receptor (beta chain) described here comes from a study of early T cells in non-severe SARS-CoV-2 infection (dated by TCRdb to about 2021). The study in broad terms: TCR sequencing used bulk RNA from unsorted whole blood, so alpha and beta chains could not be paired.

To prepare the library, 5' RACE was applied. Sequencing instrument: NextSeq 500. Unique molecular identifiers were attached to individual cDNA molecules in the TCR library protocol so that sequencing error and PCR bias could be corrected. Sequencing covered both TCR alpha and beta chains, and within each sample the abundances of alpha and beta sequences were tightly co-correlated. Under the source paper's analysis protocol: Decombinator V4 was used to annotate the V gene, J gene and CDR3 of the TCR sequences. TCRs were defined as expanded if a significant change between any two time points was detected under a Poisson model with p below 0.0001. TCR abundances were normalised to the total number of TCRs sequenced per sample and expressed as counts per million. MAIT TCRs were defined by TRAV1-2 paired with TRAJ12, TRAJ20 or TRAJ33, and iNKT TCRs by TRAV10 paired with TRAJ18. VDJdb, accessed 1 November 2021, was searched for CMV, EBV and SARS-CoV-2 annotated TCRs, excluding TCRs annotated for multiple antigens. Using fastp trimming at Q25 and MiXCR clonotype assembly, TCRdb reanalyzed the public sequencing data and kept in-frame beta chains. One record per CDR3 amino acid sequence lists the most common genes and DNA. These V and J calls rely on TCRdb rather than the paper's analysis. The sample table records 68,000 or so distinct CDR3 sequences; less than 15% of these occur just once. 1.5% to 2% of the sample is in the top ten clones.

Results and caveats for the whole study, not just this receptor: VDJdb matching was skewed toward anti-spike CD8 responses and likely underestimated virus-specific expansions, missing private and CD4 specificities.

This clonotype has just a few counts. Its binding antigen is unknown. The input lacks base qualities; no much larger clone sits a single base away. V is shortened by 4 bases, J by 0 bases, and the region joining them spans 16 bases. CDR1 LGHDT and CDR2 YNNKEL were looked up in the germline V gene (reference sequence). Reading from cysteine to phenylalanine, the CDR3 counts 18 amino acids. CDR3 DNA only is kept here, 54 bases in frame from base 1. This was a case-control study nested in a cohort of healthcare workers in London, UK, who had nasopharyngeal swab PCR tests and blood samples taken every week. Healthcare workers were enrolled in the week of the UK lockdown, from 23 to 31 March 2020, and were followed every week for up to roughly 15 weeks.

Sequenced sample: whole blood. The TCR comes from an adult who was a healthcare worker with PCR-confirmed SARS-CoV-2 infection or an uninfected control (not recorded which). In this chain, TRBV3-1 is recombined with TRBJ2-6; the D gene is possibly TRBD1, with 5 bases matching. CDR3 sequence: CASSPGPADLSGANVLTF. The DNA reads as follows: TGTGCCAGCAGCCCAGGGCCGGCTGATCTCTCTGGGGCCAACGTCCTGACTTTC.